Listed here are 32 T cell receptor beta chains from one sample, sequenced in a study of beta chain features in type 1 diabetes. Their cognate antigens are unknown. All of the isolated RNA was reverse transcribed, so expressed TCRB transcripts were sequenced. Clones were read by immunoSEQ multiplex PCR, and TCRdb kept only the in-frame ones, dropping some. The repertoire holds some 240,000 clones, with 16% as singletons. Notes on the study in general: All four CD4+ subsets from Type 1 diabetes patients carried moderately but significantly shorter TCRB CDR3s.

The sequenced material came from naive CD4+ T cells from blood. The receptors stem from a man aged 25-45 years with type 1 diabetes.

The chain uses TRBV5-1 and TRBJ2-1, with TRBD1 matching over 7 bases. This CDR3 spans 14 amino acids. Trimming at V came to 1 base and at J to 7 bases, leaving 5 bases not matched to a gene. Germline V gene lookup returns CDR1 SGHRS and CDR2 YFSETQ. CDR3 sequence reads: CASSLLGQENEQFF. CDR3 coding DNA: TGCGCCAGCAGCTTGTTAGGACAGGAAAATGAGCAGTTCTTC.

This clone was counted only a few times. The rearrangement links TRBV30 to TRBJ2-2; D unclear. CDR1 and CDR2 from the germline V gene are GTSNPN and SVGIG (reference sequence). V lost 1 base and J 0 bases, leaving 6 bases between the germline ends. The CDR3 length is 14 residues. The CDR3 nucleotides read TGTGCCTGGAGTGGCCTAGCGAACACCGGGGAGCTGTTTTTT. It encodes CAWSGLANTGELFF.

Written as DNA, the CDR3 is TGTGCCTGGAGTGTACTGGCGGGAGCCTACAATGAGCAGTTCTTC. This translates into CAWSVLAGAYNEQFF. This chain uses TRBV30 with TRBJ2-1, with 7 bases matching TRBD2. The CDR3 contains 15 residues. Germline V gene data show CDR1 as GTSNPN and CDR2 as SVGIG (reference sequence). Trimming at V came to 0 bases and at J to 2 bases, leaving 4 bases not matched to a gene.

The CDR3 region has the DNA TGTGCCAGCTCACCACCGGAAGCAGGGGGCATCAATCAGCCCCAGCATTTT. Encoded protein: CASSPPEAGGINQPQHF. The chain has TRBV18 and TRBJ1-5, with 8 nucleotides matching TRBD1. Unmatched junction bases numbered 7, after V lost 0 bases and J lost 3 bases. There are 17 residues in the CDR3. Germline V CDR1 and CDR2: KGHSH, LQKENI.

This rearrangement joins TRBV7-2 to TRBJ1-5; the match to TRBD1 covers 7 bases. This CDR3 contains 15 residues. The ends lost 6 bases at V and 4 bases at J; junction bases unmatched: 9. Looked up from germline, CDR1 is SGHTA and CDR2 is FQGNSA. This CDR3 is CASRPDRDGNQPQHF. The CDR3 nucleotides are TGTGCCAGCAGACCCGACAGGGACGGTAATCAGCCCCAGCATTTT.

The chain combines TRBV10-3 with TRBJ2-1, with 13 bases fitting TRBD2. After removal of 3 bases from V and 6 bases from J, the junction contained 14 bases not matched to a gene. CDR1 ENHRY and CDR2 SYGVKD come from the germline V gene. The CDR3 loop spans 19 amino acids. The CDR3 nucleotides are TGTGCCATCAGTGACCCCGGGACTAGCGGGAAAGGAGGCATCAATGAGCAGTTCTTC. Translation gives CAISDPGTSGKGGINEQFF.

This clone turned up a few times. This rearrangement joins TRBV15 to TRBJ2-4; tentatively, D is TRBD1 (6 bases). The CDR3 spans 15 residues. The germline V gene has CDR1 LNHNV and CDR2 YYDKDF (reference sequence). V lost 5 bases and J lost 5, with 16 bases in between. CDR3 bases: TGTGCCACCAGCGGGGAACAGGGTTCGGAAAACATTCAGTACTTC. Translation: CATSGEQGSENIQYF.

The chain has TRBV6-5 and TRBJ1-1; tentatively, D is TRBD1 (6 bases). Germline V gives CDR1 MNHEY, CDR2 SVGAGI. The CDR3 contains 13 residues. The V and J ends lost 6 bases and 4 bases respectively, with 12 bases between them. The CDR3 loop is CASRTGTFTEAFF. The CDR3 DNA reads TGTGCCAGCAGAACAGGGACTTTCACTGAAGCTTTCTTT.

This clone was observed once. Other DNA sequences within the sample encode an identical CDR3. Here the CDR3 DNA reads TGTGCCTGGAGAAAGCGGGGTTCGGTAGACACGCAGTATTTT. The encoded protein is CAWRKRGSVDTQYF. V and J are TRBV30 and TRBJ2-3; TRBD2 matches 7 bases. This CDR3 is 14 amino acids long. Germline V CDR1 and CDR2: GTSNPN, SVGIG (reference sequence). V shed 3 bases, J shed 9 bases, and the junction held 12 bases outside the gene matches.

This rearrangement joins TRBV28 to TRBJ2-1; 8 nucleotides line up with TRBD2. This CDR3 comprises 16 residues. CDR1 MDHEN and CDR2 SYDVKM come from the germline V gene. Losses at the gene ends were 4 bases for V and 1 base for J; bases not matched to a gene: 6. CDR3 amino acids: CASSSSTSGSYNEQFF. As DNA, the CDR3 is TGTGCCAGCAGTTCCTCCACTAGCGGATCCTACAATGAGCAGTTCTTC.

This chain connects TRBV5-1 to TRBJ2-7; D could derive from TRBD1 or TRBD2 (5 bases each). Germline-derived CDR1 and CDR2 are SGHRS and YFSETQ. The length of the CDR3 is 15 residues. V was shortened by 4 bases and J by 7 bases, with 21 bases between the two germline ends. Here the CDR3 DNA reads TGCGCCAGCAGCGGGTTTCGGGGCCTAAAGGAAGAGCAGTACTTC. Its protein product is CASSGFRGLKEEQYF.

This chain connects TRBV5-4 to TRBJ1-2, with TRBD1 identical over 9 bases. This CDR3 is 14 amino acids long. Trimming cost V 0 bases and J 9 bases; bases outside gene matches: 6. Germline V CDR1 and CDR2: SGHNT, YYREEE (reference sequence). The CDR3 sequence is CASSLVQGALSYTF. CDR3 nucleotide sequence: TGTGCCAGCAGCTTGGTACAGGGGGCTCTTAGCTACACCTTC.

The chain uses TRBV4-1 and TRBJ2-7; TRBD1 matches at 7 bases. V lost 4 bases to trimming and J lost 5 bases; unmatched junction nucleotides: 5. In germline, CDR1 is MGHRA, CDR2 YSYEKL. The CDR3 is 13 residues long. The CDR3 DNA is TGCGCCAGCAGCCTCTCCGACAGGGACGAGCAGTACTTC. The encoded protein is CASSLSDRDEQYF.

This clone was counted only a few times. One end of the junction varies from germline; a read error may be responsible. The chain joins TRBV30 to TRBJ1-4; TRBD1 is a possible D gene (5 bases). This CDR3 region has 13 residues. In germline, CDR1 is GTSNPN, CDR2 SVGIG (reference sequence). The CDR3 nucleotides are TGTGCCGGGAGGGGCCCCTGGGACGTAAAACTGTTTTTT. This codes for CAGRGPWDVKLFF.

J is TRBJ1-5 and V is TRBV7-2; D unclear. V dropped 1 base and J dropped 1 base, with 5 bases sitting between them. Germline-derived CDR1 and CDR2 are SGHTA and FQGNSA. CDR3 length: 14 residues. For the CDR3, the DNA is TGTGCCAGCAGCTTAGTAGGGAGCAATCAGCCCCAGCATTTT. Translation: CASSLVGSNQPQHF.

The V and J genes are TRBV7-2 and TRBJ1-2; no clear D gene. The CDR3 extends over 12 amino acids. V was trimmed by 5 bases and J by 5 bases, leaving 9 bases between them. CDR1 and CDR2 (germline): SGHTA, FQGNSA. The CDR3 DNA reads as TGTGCCAGCAGCACCCGGCTTTATGGCTACACCTTC. Protein sequence: CASSTRLYGYTF. Looking up the rest from reference TRBV7-2 and TRBJ1-2 gives the full variable domain: GAGVSQSPSNKVTEKGKDVELRCDPISGHTALYWYRQSLGQGLEFLIYFQGNSAPDKSGLPSDRFSAERTGGSVSTLTIQRTQQEDSAVYLCASSTRLYGYTFGSGTRLTVV.

CDR3 in amino acids: CASSPSQGPYGYTF. The CDR3 region has the DNA TGTGCCAGCAGCCCCTCCCAAGGCCCCTATGGCTACACCTTC. The chain carries TRBV7-9 and TRBJ1-2; D unresolved. The V gene's germline CDR1 is SEHNR and CDR2 FQNEAQ (reference sequence). The CDR3 runs 14 residues. V was trimmed by 5 bases and J by 4 bases, leaving 14 bases between them.

In this sample, this clone turned up a few times. The genes are TRBV30 and TRBJ1-5; 8 bases line up with TRBD1. Germline trimming cut 3 bases from V and 4 bases from J; bases unmatched to any gene: 2. The germline V gene encodes CDR1 GTSNPN and CDR2 SVGIG (reference sequence). The length of the CDR3 is 13 residues. The CDR3 sequence is CAWSQGANQPQHF. The CDR3 DNA reads as TGTGCCTGGAGCCAGGGGGCTAATCAGCCCCAGCATTTT.

The gene calls are TRBV2 and TRBJ1-5; D remains unclear. Deletions cut 5 bases from V and 3 bases from J, with 8 bases between. CDR1 SNHLY and CDR2 FYNNEI come from the germline V gene. This CDR3 contains 13 residues. The CDR3 nucleotides are TGTGCCAGCAGTTCAGGTTACAATCAGCCCCAGCATTTT. This sequence encodes CASSSGYNQPQHF.

Of note for this clone: At the DNA level, this CDR3 is encoded by other sequences in the same sample as well. The chain employs TRBV10-3 and TRBJ1-5, with D tentatively TRBD1 (5 bases). CDR3 length: 13 residues. Trimming stripped 0 bases from V and 5 bases from J, with 5 bases between. Germline assignment: CDR1 ENHRY and CDR2 SYGVKD. The CDR3 DNA follows: TGTGCCATCAGTGAGTCGGGGGATCAGCCCCAGCATTTT. It encodes CAISESGDQPQHF.

The V and J genes are TRBV29-1 and TRBJ1-2, with D perhaps matching TRBD1 (5 bases). The CDR3 is 13 residues long. Trimming left V 4 bases short and J 8 bases short, with 17 bases between. Germline CDR1 SQVTM, CDR2 ANQGSEA. The DNA for the CDR3 is TGCAGCGTTGTGAGGGGAGGGAGGGGAGGCTACACCTTC. Residues: CSVVRGGRGGYTF.

This clone appeared a few times. The rearrangement joins TRBV4-3 to TRBJ1-2, with D possibly matching TRBD1 (5 bases). CDR3 length equals 17 residues. Germline CDR1 is LGHNA and CDR2 is YSLEER. Deletions cut 0 bases from V and 0 bases from J, with 14 bases between. The CDR3 is CASSQDLRGLANYGYTF. The CDR3 region has the DNA TGCGCCAGCAGCCAAGATCTGAGGGGTTTAGCTAACTATGGCTACACCTTC.

This chain connects TRBV4-1 to TRBJ2-1; 10 bases line up with TRBD2. Trimming at V came to 3 bases and at J to 3 bases, leaving 5 bases not matched to a gene. The length of the CDR3 is 16 residues. The germline V gene encodes CDR1 MGHRA and CDR2 YSYEKL. The CDR3: CASSHRLAGVYNEQFF. The CDR3, as DNA: TGCGCCAGCAGCCATCGCCTAGCGGGAGTCTACAATGAGCAGTTCTTC.

The J gene is TRBJ2-3, the V gene TRBV6-5; no definite D call. Between the trimmed V and J ends, which lost 7 bases and 1 base, there was a span of 9 bases. The V gene's germline CDR1 is MNHEY and CDR2 SVGAGI. The CDR3 loop spans 13 amino acids. The CDR3 protein is CASINMRTDTQYF. The CDR3 nucleotides are TGTGCCAGCATTAACATGCGCACAGATACGCAGTATTTT.

This clone was recorded a few times. The chain is built from TRBV25-1 and TRBJ2-1; 13 bases match TRBD2. This CDR3 is built from 17 residues. J gave up 9 bases and V 3 bases, and 11 bases lay outside the gene matches. Per the germline V gene, CDR1 is MGHDK and CDR2 is SYGVNS. CDR3 amino acids: CASSEIRTSGSDGEQFF. The CDR3 DNA follows: TGTGCCAGCAGTGAGATAAGGACTAGCGGGAGTGATGGTGAGCAGTTCTTC.

This clone appeared once. The rearrangement links TRBV9 to TRBJ2-7; TRBD1 matches at 10 bases. Unmatched junction bases numbered 9, after V lost 3 bases and J lost 6 bases. Germline CDR1 SGDLS, CDR2 YYNGEE. The CDR3 length is 15 residues. CDR3 sequence: CASSEGRDRGGEQYF. The CDR3 bases are TGTGCCAGCAGCGAGGGCCGGGACAGGGGCGGCGAGCAGTACTTC.

In this sample, this clone turned up a few times. The genes are TRBV30 and TRBJ1-4; perhaps TRBD1 as D (6 bases). Trimming stripped 0 bases from V and 5 bases from J, with 10 bases between. Germline lookup yields CDR1 GTSNPN and CDR2 SVGIG (reference sequence). This CDR3 spans 14 amino acids. The chain's CDR3 is CAWSVGQRNEKLFF. DNA of the CDR3: TGTGCCTGGAGTGTGGGACAAAGGAATGAAAAACTGTTTTTT.

A few counts support this clone. The chain combines TRBV9 with TRBJ2-1; tentatively, D is TRBD2 (6 bases). The CDR3 has 14 residues. Between the trimmed V and J ends, which lost 3 bases and 8 bases, there was a span of 15 bases. The germline V gene has CDR1 SGDLS and CDR2 YYNGEE. The CDR3 spells CASSARRREDEQFF. The CDR3 DNA sequence: TGTGCCAGCAGCGCACGGCGAAGGGAGGATGAGCAGTTCTTC.

The genes are TRBV7-2 and TRBJ2-2, with TRBD2 matching 7 bases. J lost 6 bases, V lost 6 bases, and 4 bases had no gene match. Germline V gene data show CDR1 as SGHTA and CDR2 as FQGNSA. CDR3 size: 13 residues. The CDR3 sequence: CASSYLAAGELFF. CDR3 DNA: TGTGCCAGCAGTTATCTAGCGGCCGGGGAGCTGTTTTTT.

The chain employs TRBV28 and TRBJ2-7; 9 positions agree with TRBD1. There are 12 residues in the CDR3. Germline V gene lookup returns CDR1 MDHEN and CDR2 SYDVKM. V lost 7 bases, J lost 5 bases, and 3 bases stayed unmatched. CDR3 residues: CASKRTGDEQYF. CDR3 nucleotides: TGTGCCAGCAAGAGGACAGGGGACGAGCAGTACTTC.

This clone was counted only a few times. The V gene is TRBV14, the J gene TRBJ2-6; no firm D call. The V end lost 2 bases, the J end lost 4 bases, and 9 bases lay between the germline ends. From germline, CDR1 is SGHDN and CDR2 FVKESK. The CDR3 totals 15 residues. CDR3 residues: CASSQWKAGANVLTF. The CDR3 bases are TGTGCCAGCAGCCAATGGAAGGCCGGGGCCAACGTCCTGACTTTC.

The chain carries TRBV4-3 and TRBJ1-2; tentatively, D is TRBD1 (6 bases). The ends were cut back, 0 bases at V and 4 bases at J, with 9 bases in the middle. CDR3 length equals 14 residues. Germline values: CDR1 LGHNA, CDR2 YSLEER. The CDR3 coding sequence is TGCGCCAGCAGCCAAGAAGCGGACAGCTATGGCTACACCTTC. Its translation: CASSQEADSYGYTF.